The subject of this entry is one T cell receptor beta chain. This specimen belongs to a study of cytomegalovirus exposure and HLA in healthy donors. V was cut by 4 bases and J by 6 bases, with 13 bases left in between. This CDR3 spans 14 amino acids. Germline-derived CDR1 and CDR2 are SGHKS and YYEKEE (reference sequence). Profiled with immunoSEQ multiplex PCR; TCRdb holds only in-frame clones, not every one. Of 150,000 to 200,000 clones in the sample, about 85% are singletons; the top ten hold 16%. The sequencing sample was made of PBMCs. This TCR was sampled from a young man in good health and CMV-seropositive. V is TRBV5-5 and J is TRBJ2-2; the D gene is possibly TRBD2 (7 bases). The CDR3 nucleotides read TGTGCCAGCAGCGGGGGGGCAGGGGCCGGGGAGCTGTTTTTT. This translates into CASSGGAGAGELFF.